A selection of T cell receptor beta chains follows, all from one sample in a study of CD8+ T cells in alopecia areata. Profiled with immunoSEQ multiplex PCR; TCRdb holds only in-frame clones, not every one. The profile covers 85,000 to 110,000 clones, with about nine tenths appearing a single time and around 10% taken by the ten largest. The material was CD8+ T cells sorted from blood, obtained at approximately week 30, from a patient treated with tofacitinib. Source of these receptors: a human donor with alopecia areata. CDR3s include the opening cysteine and the closing phenylalanine or tryptophan. D genes are given only for firm matches. Clone size is given for some rows only: seen once, a few or many times, or a class if the clone is expanded.

d_gene | j_gene | v_gene | abundance | CDR3nt | CDR3aa
TRBD1 | TRBJ2-7 | TRBV30 | NA | TGTGCCTGGAGTGAAGGCAGACAGGGGGTCGCCTACGAGCAGTACTTC | CAWSEGRQGVAYEQYF
TRBD2 | TRBJ2-1 | TRBV5-6 | NA | TGTGCCAGCAGCTTTAGAAGGCTAGCGGTTAGCGATGAGCAGTTCTTC | CASSFRRLAVSDEQFF
NA | TRBJ2-5 | TRBV29-1 | NA | TGCAGCGTCAAGGTATTCCAAGAGACCCAGTACTTC | CSVKVFQETQYF
NA | TRBJ2-5 | TRBV7-9 | NA | TGTGCCAGCAGCTGGGACTCCATCGTGGAGACCCAGTACTTC | CASSWDSIVETQYF
NA | TRBJ2-1 | TRBV11-1 | NA | TGTGCCAGCAGCTTAGCCTCTCGAAGAAATGAGCAGTTCTTC | CASSLASRRNEQFF
TRBD2 | TRBJ2-3 | TRBV4-1 | NA | TGCGCCAGCAGCCAGGTTAGCGGGACAGATACGCAGTATTTT | CASSQVSGTDTQYF
NA | TRBJ1-2 | TRBV2 | few | TGTGCCAGCAGTGAAGCAGGGAACTATGGCTACACCTTC | CASSEAGNYGYTF
NA | TRBJ2-7 | TRBV27 | NA | TGTGCCAGCGTAGGGGTTAGCTACGAGCAGTACTTC | CASVGVSYEQYF
NA | TRBJ2-3 | TRBV15 | NA | TGTGCCACCAGCAGAGATCGGGGCGGACCTAGCACAGATACGCAGTATTTT | CATSRDRGGPSTDTQYF
TRBD2 | TRBJ2-1 | TRBV11-1 | NA | TGTGCCAGCAGCCCCACTTCTAGACTAGCTTACAATGAGCAGTTCTTC | CASSPTSRLAYNEQFF